This entry describes one T cell receptor (beta chain). This sample is part of a study of CD8 T cells in Susac syndrome. Sequencing of TCR beta was carried out in blood CD8+ and CD4+ T cells. This CDR3 has 15 amino acids. V was clipped by 4 bases and J by 4 bases, with 18 bases between them. Germline V gene sequence: CDR1 SGHRS, CDR2 YFSETQ. cDNA came from about 0.5 to 1 ug RNA primed by random hexamers. TCRdb called the immunoSEQ multiplex PCR reads again in MiXCR, with one record for every CDR3 protein. The sample consists of about 200,000 distinct CDR3 sequences, around 93% of them appearing once. The sequence derives from a human donor with multiple sclerosis. This chain links TRBV5-1 with TRBJ2-7; tentative D call: TRBD2 (6 bases). The sample was CD4+ T cells from PBMCs. The CDR3 region has the DNA TGCGCCAGCAGCCTGGCGAGCGGGCTCCAATACGAGCAGTACGTC. Its translation is CASSLASGLQYEQYV.